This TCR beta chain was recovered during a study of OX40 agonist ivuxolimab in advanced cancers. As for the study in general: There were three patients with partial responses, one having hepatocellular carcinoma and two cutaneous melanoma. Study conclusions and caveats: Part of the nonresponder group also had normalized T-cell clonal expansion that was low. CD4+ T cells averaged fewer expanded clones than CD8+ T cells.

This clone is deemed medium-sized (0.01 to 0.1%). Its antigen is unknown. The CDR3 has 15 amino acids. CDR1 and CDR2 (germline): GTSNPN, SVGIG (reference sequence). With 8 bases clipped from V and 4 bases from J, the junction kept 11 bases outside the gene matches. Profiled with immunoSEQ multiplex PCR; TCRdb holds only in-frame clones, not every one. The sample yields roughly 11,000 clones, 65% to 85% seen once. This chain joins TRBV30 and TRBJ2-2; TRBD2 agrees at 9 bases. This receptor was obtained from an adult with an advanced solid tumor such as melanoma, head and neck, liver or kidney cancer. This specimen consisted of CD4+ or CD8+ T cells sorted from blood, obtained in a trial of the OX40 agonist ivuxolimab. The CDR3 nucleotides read TGTGCCCAGTCTAAGGGGACTAGCTCCACCGGGGAGCTGTTTTTT. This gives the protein CAQSKGTSSTGELFF.